Described below is a single T cell receptor beta chain sequence and its context. Germline-derived CDR1 and CDR2 are MNHEY and SVGAGI. CDR3 length: 15 residues. The J segment lost 0 bases and the V segment lost 5 bases, leaving 6 bases of the junction unmatched. Original methodology: Estimates of nucleated cell counts were drawn from the amplification of reference gene primers. This table comes from immunoSEQ multiplex PCR, and its TCRdb copy is limited to in-frame clones, with some not included. The V and J calls and the clone size are those of that table, but D and trimming were determined from the DNA. Among a few hundred thousand clones, 65% to 90% were seen once, and the ten largest hold around 7.2%. This entry comes from a study of blood T cell repertoires in COVID-19. The overall study: Whether acute or convalescent, the COVID-19 samples came from the United States, Italy and Spain. T cells, B-cell-depleted T cells, or PBMCs provided the cDNA or gDNA that served as material.

The source of this sequence is a human donor in a cohort sampled during active COVID-19. The sample was peripheral blood. This sequence joins TRBV6-5 and TRBJ1-1; 7 bases fit TRBD1. The CDR3 DNA reads as TGTGCCAGCAGTCGGCAGGGGGGTATGAACACTGAAGCTTTCTTT. Translating it yields CASSRQGGMNTEAFF.